This TCR beta chain was sequenced for a study of T-cell reconstitution after alpha-beta-depleted transplantation in children. Whole-study results and caveats: A year post-transplant, T-cell counts and diversity derived mostly from newly produced T cells.

The TCRbeta library incorporated unique molecular identifiers. One entry per CDR3 protein results from TCRdb running MiXCR on the PCR reads. This sample has 350,000 to 500,000 distinct CDR3 sequences; 43% occur once, and the top ten carry approximately 30%. This clonotype was recorded at least ten times. The antigen remains undetermined. The germline gives CDR1 SGHRS, CDR2 YFSETQ. Trimming pared 1 base from V and 2 bases from J, leaving 8 bases between. The CDR3 runs to 14 residues. The chain combines TRBV5-1 with TRBJ2-3; no clear D gene. The TCR originated in a girl aged 2-10 years with aplastic anemia, due to receive a stem cell transplant. Specimen: PBMCs, collected before TCRalphabeta/CD19-depleted stem cell transplant. CDR3 DNA sequence: TGCGCCAGCAGCTTGAGTGGGATCACAGATACGCAGTATTTT. It specifies CASSLSGITDTQYF.